This TCR beta chain is drawn from a study of blood T cell repertoires in COVID-19. Across the study: Acute-phase and convalescent COVID-19 samples originated in the United States, Italy and Spain. Sample material is recorded as cDNA or gDNA derived from T cells, B-cell-depleted T cells, or PBMCs.

CDR3 length: 16 amino acids. Unmatched junction bases numbered 8, after V lost 5 bases and J lost 6 bases. Per germline, CDR1 LNHDA and CDR2 SQIVND (reference sequence). Methods used by the authors: Estimates of nucleated cell counts were drawn from the amplification of reference gene primers. Only in-frame clones appear in the TCRdb table, and some are missing; sequencing was by immunoSEQ multiplex PCR. The DNA gave D and trimming, while V, J and clone size come from that table. The profile covers some 100,000 clones, with over 75% appearing a single time and roughly 13% taken by the ten largest. The receptor was derived from a human donor in a cohort sampled during active COVID-19. Sequencing used peripheral blood. The rearrangement joins TRBV19 to TRBJ2-1; 12 bases align to TRBD2. The CDR3 loop is CASSAQTSGGTNEQFF. DNA for the CDR3: TGTGCCAGTAGTGCCCAAACTAGCGGGGGGACCAATGAGCAGTTCTTC.